These 26 T cell receptor beta chains originate from one sample sequenced in a study of identical twins. MiXCR was run by TCRdb on the 5' RACE reads, yielding one entry per CDR3 protein. The table records 400,000 to 650,000 distinct CDR3 sequences, less than 25% of them present only once. These sequences were also reported in another study, on T cells expressing NK-cell markers.

Sequencing input: CD4+ T cells sorted from blood. Receptor source: a woman aged 18-35 years in good health.

This clonotype came up a few times. The chain combines TRBV29-1 with TRBJ2-2; the match to TRBD1 covers 7 bases. The germline gives CDR1 SQVTM, CDR2 ANQGSEA. V was clipped by 6 bases and J by 6 bases; unmatched bases: 10. This CDR3 region has 14 residues. This chain's CDR3 is CSVGHGQAPGELFF. The CDR3 DNA is TGCAGCGTAGGACATGGACAGGCCCCCGGGGAGCTGTTTTTT.

The chain carries TRBV3-1 and TRBJ2-7; D gene uncertain. Trimming pared 9 bases from V and 5 bases from J, leaving 17 bases between. The germline gives CDR1 LGHDT, CDR2 YNNKEL (reference sequence). This CDR3 has 13 amino acids. CDR3 sequence reads: CASGHRVGNEQYF. CDR3 coding DNA: TGTGCCAGTGGCCACCGCGTGGGAAACGAGCAGTACTTC.

V is TRBV25-1 and J is TRBJ1-3, with 7 bases lining up with TRBD1. Looked up from germline, CDR1 is MGHDK and CDR2 is SYGVNS. The CDR3 has 17 residues. V was clipped by 1 base and J by 2 bases; unmatched bases: 8. The CDR3 DNA is TGTGCCAGCAGTGAATTTACAGGGGCCTTAACTGGAAACACCATATATTTT. Its translation is CASSEFTGALTGNTIYF. The entire variable domain, with the rest obtained from reference TRBV25-1 and TRBJ1-3, is as follows: EADIYQTPRYLVIGTGKKITLECSQTMGHDKMYWYQQDPGMELHLIHYSYGVNSTEKGDLSSESTVSRIRTEHFPLTLESARPSHTSQYLCASSEFTGALTGNTIYFGEGSWLTVV.

The V call is TRBV30, the J call TRBJ1-2; tentative D call: TRBD1 (6 bases). Germline V gene data show CDR1 as GTSNPN and CDR2 as SVGIG (reference sequence). Trimming cost V 2 bases and J 4 bases, with 11 bases left between them. The CDR3 consists of 13 residues. DNA of the CDR3: TGTGCCTGGAGTCAGGACAGTCTCTATGGCTACACCTTC. Residues: CAWSQDSLYGYTF. Full variable domain (rest looked up from reference TRBV30 and TRBJ1-2): SQTIHQWPATLVQPVGSPLSLECTVEGTSNPNLYWYRQAAGRGLQLLFYSVGIGQISSEVPQNLSASRPQDRQFILSSKKLLLSDSGFYLCAWSQDSLYGYTFGSGTRLTVV.

This rearrangement joins TRBV12-3 or TRBV12-4 to TRBJ2-1; 8 bases map to TRBD2. Germline trimming cut 3 bases from V and 2 bases from J; bases unmatched to any gene: 6. This CDR3 contains 16 residues. The CDR3 DNA reads TGTGCCAGCAGTTTTGCCCGGGGGGGCCCCTACAATGAGCAGTTCTTC. Translated: CASSFARGGPYNEQFF.

This clonotype was observed a few times. CDR3 region: CSASQAGGSQYF. CDR3 nucleotides: TGCAGTGCTAGTCAAGCGGGAGGGTCGCAGTATTTT. The chain joins TRBV20-1 to TRBJ2-3; TRBD2 agrees at 10 bases. This CDR3 has 12 amino acids. Germline CDR1 DFQATT, CDR2 SNEGSKA (reference sequence). Unmatched junction bases numbered 4, after V lost 3 bases and J lost 10 bases.

The chain carries TRBV9 and TRBJ2-3, with D unclear. CDR1 is SGDLS, CDR2 YYNGEE, per germline. The V and J ends lost 3 bases and 0 bases respectively, with 8 bases between them. The length of the CDR3 is 14 residues. The CDR3, as DNA: TGTGCCAGCAGCGGCGACGGTAGCACAGATACGCAGTATTTT. Translation gives CASSGDGSTDTQYF. The full variable domain, completed using reference TRBV9 and TRBJ2-3, is DSGVTQTPKHLITATGQRVTLRCSPRSGDLSVYWYQQSLDQGLQFLIQYYNGEERAKGNILERFSAQQFPDLHSELNLSSLELGDSALYFCASSGDGSTDTQYFGPGTRLTVL.

This clonotype has more than one count but fewer than ten. The chain joins TRBV7-3 to TRBJ1-2, with TRBD1 identical over 8 bases. CDR1 and CDR2 (germline): SGHTA, FQGTGA. This CDR3 is 14 amino acids long. The junction had 9 bases not matched to a gene; V was cut back by 5 bases and J by 7 bases. The CDR3 loop is CASSPTPDRVGYTF. CDR3 nucleotides: TGTGCCAGCAGCCCGACCCCGGACAGGGTTGGCTACACCTTC.

This clonotype occurred a few times. The genes are TRBV7-8 and TRBJ2-7; D perhaps matches TRBD2 (5 bases). V lost 2 bases to trimming and J lost 7 bases, with 9 bases between them. There are 12 residues in the CDR3. Germline V gives CDR1 SGHVS, CDR2 FQNEAQ. CDR3 sequence: CASSLPGREQYF. In DNA form, the CDR3 reads TGTGCCAGCAGCTTACCGGGGAGAGAGCAGTACTTC.

This clonotype was recorded a few times. This chain links TRBV6-1 with TRBJ1-5; maybe TRBD1 (6 bases). Trimming pared 6 bases from V and 4 bases from J, leaving 16 bases between. The CDR3 runs 15 residues. In germline, CDR1 is MNHNS, CDR2 SASEGT. The CDR3 region is CASRPQGSGNQPQHF. For the CDR3, the DNA is TGTGCCAGCAGACCCCAGGGGTCGGGGAATCAGCCCCAGCATTTT.

The J gene is TRBJ2-5, the V gene TRBV6-1; 9 nucleotides match TRBD1. Germline trimming cut 6 bases from V and 4 bases from J; bases unmatched to any gene: 18. The germline V gene has CDR1 MNHNS and CDR2 SASEGT. The CDR3 sequence is 18 residues long. CDR3 sequence: CASSPRETGGGLRETQYF. The CDR3 region has the DNA TGTGCCAGCAGCCCGCGAGAGACAGGGGGAGGTCTTAGAGAGACCCAGTACTTC.

This clonotype was recorded a few times. The chain recombines TRBV12-3 or TRBV12-4 with TRBJ1-2; 8 bases agree with TRBD1. CDR3 length: 14 residues. Germline trimming cut 3 bases from V and 8 bases from J; bases unmatched to any gene: 8. CDR3 nucleotide sequence: TGTGCCAGCAGTTTTCATCAGGGGGCCAGCGGCTACACCTTC. This gives the protein CASSFHQGASGYTF.

V usage is TRBV5-1 and J usage is TRBJ2-3; tentatively, D is TRBD2 (5 bases). V shed 3 bases and J shed 3 bases, with 11 bases lying between them. CDR3 length equals 14 residues. The V gene's germline CDR1 is SGHRS and CDR2 YFSETQ. The CDR3: CASSSSSATDTQYF. As DNA, the CDR3 is TGCGCCAGCAGCTCGAGTAGCGCGACAGATACGCAGTATTTT.

This clonotype was detected ten times or more. The chain has TRBV9 and TRBJ2-3; D uncertain. CDR3 size: 13 residues. V was shortened by 4 bases and J by 5 bases, with 11 bases between the two germline ends. CDR1 and CDR2 from the germline V gene are SGDLS and YYNGEE. The chain's CDR3 is CASSPHPQDTQYF. The CDR3 coding sequence is TGTGCCAGCAGCCCCCACCCCCAAGATACGCAGTATTTT.

There are many counts of this clonotype. The genes are TRBV12-3 or TRBV12-4 and TRBJ2-1; no definite D call. Trimming removed 4 bases at V and 2 bases at J, with 9 bases between. The CDR3 is made up of 14 amino acids. Here the CDR3 reads CASSSFGPYNEQFF. The CDR3 coding sequence is TGTGCCAGCAGTTCCTTCGGGCCCTACAATGAGCAGTTCTTC.

This clonotype was seen a handful of times. This chain uses TRBV5-1 with TRBJ2-2; TRBD1 or TRBD2 may be the D gene (5 bases each). The germline CDR1 and CDR2 sequences are SGHRS and YFSETQ. The CDR3 totals 16 residues. The germline V and J ends were trimmed by 4 bases and 8 bases, with 21 bases remaining between them. CDR3 amino acids: CASSAVTGTPSGELFF. Here the CDR3 DNA reads TGCGCCAGCAGCGCCGTTACCGGGACCCCCAGTGGGGAGCTGTTTTTT.

This clonotype showed up just once. CDR3 protein: CSVEQGGGGYTF. In DNA form, the CDR3 reads TGCAGCGTTGAACAGGGAGGAGGTGGCTACACCTTC. The rearrangement uses TRBV29-1 and TRBJ1-2; maybe TRBD1 (5 bases). This CDR3 contains 12 residues. The germline CDR1 and CDR2 sequences are SQVTM and ANQGSEA. V was cut by 2 bases and J by 7 bases, with 11 bases left in between.

This clonotype has more than one count but fewer than ten. The chain is built from TRBV5-6 and TRBJ1-1; tentatively, D is TRBD1 (5 bases). The germline gives CDR1 SGHDT, CDR2 YYEEEE. V was cut by 2 bases and J by 1 base, with 15 bases left in between. The CDR3 has 16 amino acids. CDR3 sequence (DNA): TGTGCCAGCAGCTTATCTCTGCTCCAGGGGAACACTGAAGCTTTCTTT. Its protein is CASSLSLLQGNTEAFF.

This clonotype was observed a few times. The J gene is TRBJ2-1, the V gene TRBV20-1; 7 bases line up with TRBD2. Germline CDR1 is DFQATT and CDR2 is SNEGSKA (reference sequence). The CDR3 runs to 16 residues. The V gene end was trimmed by 3 bases and the J gene end by 8 bases; junction bases not matched to a gene: 16. CDR3 bases: TGCAGTGCTAGGCGAGGGGCGGGAGCGTTTAACGATGAGCAGTTCTTC. Encoded protein: CSARRGAGAFNDEQFF.

V and J are TRBV27 and TRBJ2-7, with TRBD1 matching over 7 bases. V gave up 6 bases and J gave up 6 bases; unmatched junction bases: 17. Germline V CDR1 and CDR2: MNHEY, SMNVEV (reference sequence). CDR3 length: 16 amino acids. The CDR3 sequence is CASRPVVSTGISEQYF. Here the CDR3 DNA reads TGTGCCAGCAGGCCCGTAGTATCGACAGGGATTAGCGAGCAGTACTTC.

The chain has TRBV7-2 and TRBJ2-1; D remains ambiguous. The CDR3 extends over 12 amino acids. Germline V gene data show CDR1 as SGHTA and CDR2 as FQGNSA. V lost 5 bases, J lost 10 bases, and 12 bases lay in between. The DNA for the CDR3 is TGTGCCAGCAGCCCATTTACCTCAGAGCAGTTCTTC. Translation: CASSPFTSEQFF.

A note on this clonotype: A clone one base away is much larger, so this may be a read error. This rearrangement joins TRBV5-4 to TRBJ2-7; D may be TRBD1 (6 bases). The CDR3 covers 12 residues. Between the trimmed V and J ends, which lost 4 bases and 4 bases, there was a span of 9 bases. The germline V gene has CDR1 SGHNT and CDR2 YYREEE (reference sequence). DNA for the CDR3: TGTGCCAGCAGCCCCGGACAGTACGAGCAGTACTTC. It translates to CASSPGQYEQYF.

This clonotype was recorded a few times. The rearrangement uses TRBV6-2 or TRBV6-3 and TRBJ1-2; D possibly corresponds to TRBD1 (5 bases). Trimming shortened V by 8 bases and J by 8 bases, and 12 bases separated the two germline ends. The CDR3 loop spans 11 amino acids. CDR1 and CDR2 from the germline V gene are MNHEY and SVGEGT. CDR3 DNA sequence: TGTGCCAGCCGGAACAGGAACGGCTACACCTTC. Translation gives CASRNRNGYTF.

The gene calls are TRBV25-1 and TRBJ1-1; 7 bases are a match to TRBD1. Germline V CDR1 and CDR2: MGHDK, SYGVNS. The V gene end was trimmed by 6 bases and the J gene end by 4 bases; junction bases not matched to a gene: 8. The CDR3 runs to 14 residues. The CDR3 reads CASREQGFGTEAFF. The DNA of the CDR3 is TGTGCCAGCAGGGAACAGGGGTTTGGCACTGAAGCTTTCTTT.

This clonotype has more than one count but fewer than ten. The CDR3 reads CASRGVTGNTGELFF. In DNA, the CDR3 is TGTGCCAGCAGAGGGGTGACAGGAAACACCGGGGAGCTGTTTTTT. The chain combines TRBV2 with TRBJ2-2, with a tentative D call TRBD1 (6 bases). The CDR3 consists of 15 residues. V shed 6 bases and J shed 2 bases, with 13 bases lying between them. CDR1 is SNHLY, CDR2 FYNNEI, per germline. Combining the CDR3 with reference TRBV2 and TRBJ2-2 gives the whole variable domain EPEVTQTPSHQVTQMGQEVILRCVPISNHLYFYWYRQILGQKVEFLVSFYNNEISEKSEIFDDQFSVERPDGSNFTLKIRSTKLEDSAMYFCASRGVTGNTGELFFGEGSRLTVL.

This clonotype was detected a few times. The V and J genes are TRBV20-1 and TRBJ2-3; 13 bases fit TRBD2. The CDR3 loop spans 13 amino acids. Germline CDR1 DFQATT, CDR2 SNEGSKA (reference sequence). V was pared by 3 bases and J by 7 bases, with 1 base of the junction left unmatched. In DNA, the CDR3 is TGCAGTGCTAGGACTAGCGGGGGGAATACGCAGTATTTT. Protein product: CSARTSGGNTQYF.